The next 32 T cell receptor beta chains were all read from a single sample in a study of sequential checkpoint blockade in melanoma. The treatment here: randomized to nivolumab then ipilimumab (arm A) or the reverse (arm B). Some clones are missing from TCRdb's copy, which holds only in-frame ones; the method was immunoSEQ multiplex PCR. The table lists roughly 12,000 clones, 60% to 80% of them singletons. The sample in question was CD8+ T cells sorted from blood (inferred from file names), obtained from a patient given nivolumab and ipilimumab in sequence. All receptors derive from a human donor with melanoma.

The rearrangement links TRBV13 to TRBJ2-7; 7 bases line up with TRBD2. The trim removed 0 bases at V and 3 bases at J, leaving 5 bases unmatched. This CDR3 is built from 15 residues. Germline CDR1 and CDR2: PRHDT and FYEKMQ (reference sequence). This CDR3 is CASSLGGLQLYEQYF. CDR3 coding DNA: TGTGCCAGCAGCTTAGGGGGACTACAGCTCTACGAGCAGTACTTC.

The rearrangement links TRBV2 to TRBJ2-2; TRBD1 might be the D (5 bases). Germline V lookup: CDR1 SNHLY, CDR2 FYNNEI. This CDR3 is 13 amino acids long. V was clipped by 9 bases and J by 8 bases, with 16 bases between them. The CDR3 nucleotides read TGTGCCAGGGCGGCAGGGTTGGGGGGGGAGCTGTTTTTT. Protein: CARAAGLGGELFF.

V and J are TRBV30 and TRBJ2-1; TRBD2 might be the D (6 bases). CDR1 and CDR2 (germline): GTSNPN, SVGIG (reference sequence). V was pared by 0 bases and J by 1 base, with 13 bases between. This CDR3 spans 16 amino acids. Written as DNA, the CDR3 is TGTGCCTGGAGTGTACGGCCGGGAGTTTCCTACAATGAGCAGTTCTTC. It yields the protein CAWSVRPGVSYNEQFF.

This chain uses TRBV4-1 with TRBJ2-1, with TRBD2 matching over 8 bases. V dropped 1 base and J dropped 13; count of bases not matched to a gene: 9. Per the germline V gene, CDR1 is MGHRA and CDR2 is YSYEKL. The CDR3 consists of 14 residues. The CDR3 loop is CASSQASGGDSQFF. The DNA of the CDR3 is TGCGCCAGCAGCCAAGCGTCCGGGGGGGACTCACAGTTCTTC.

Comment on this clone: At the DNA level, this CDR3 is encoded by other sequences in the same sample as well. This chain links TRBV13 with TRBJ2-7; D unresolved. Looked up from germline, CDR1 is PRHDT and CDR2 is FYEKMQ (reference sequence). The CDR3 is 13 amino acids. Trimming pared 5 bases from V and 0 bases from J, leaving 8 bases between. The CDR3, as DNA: TGTGCCAGCAGCGTTCAGGCCTCCTACGAGCAGTACTTC. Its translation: CASSVQASYEQYF.

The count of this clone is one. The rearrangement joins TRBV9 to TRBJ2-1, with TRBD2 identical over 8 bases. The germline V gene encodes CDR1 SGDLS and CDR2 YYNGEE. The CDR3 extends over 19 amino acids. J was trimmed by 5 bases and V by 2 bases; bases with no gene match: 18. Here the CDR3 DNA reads TGTGCCAGCAGCGTCCTACAGGAGCCTACTAGCGGCCCCGACAATGAGCAGTTCTTC. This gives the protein CASSVLQEPTSGPDNEQFF.

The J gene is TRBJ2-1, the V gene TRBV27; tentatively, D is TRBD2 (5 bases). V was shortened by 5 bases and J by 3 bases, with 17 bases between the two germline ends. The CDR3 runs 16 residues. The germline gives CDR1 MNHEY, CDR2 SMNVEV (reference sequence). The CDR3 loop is CASSLMSGTFYNEQFF. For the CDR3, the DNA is TGTGCCAGCAGTCTCATGAGCGGAACCTTCTACAATGAGCAGTTCTTC.

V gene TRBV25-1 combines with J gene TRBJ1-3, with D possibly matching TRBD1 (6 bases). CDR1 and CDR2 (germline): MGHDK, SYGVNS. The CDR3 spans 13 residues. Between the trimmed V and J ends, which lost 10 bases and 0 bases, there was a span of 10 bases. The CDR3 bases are TGTGCCACCCAGGGGATCTCTGGAAACACCATATATTTT. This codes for CATQGISGNTIYF.

Here the CDR3 reads CASSIGGSPYEQYF. The CDR3 nucleotides are TGTGCCAGCAGTATCGGCGGGAGCCCCTACGAGCAGTACTTC. The rearrangement joins TRBV11-2 to TRBJ2-7; 7 bases agree with TRBD2. This CDR3 contains 14 residues. V dropped 6 bases and J dropped 2; count of bases not matched to a gene: 7. Germline-derived CDR1 and CDR2 are SGHAT and FQNNGV.

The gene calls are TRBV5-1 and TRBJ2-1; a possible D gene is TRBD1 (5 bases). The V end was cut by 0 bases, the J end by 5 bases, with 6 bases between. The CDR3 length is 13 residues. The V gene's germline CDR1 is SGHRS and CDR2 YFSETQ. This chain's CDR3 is CASSLEGHNEQFF. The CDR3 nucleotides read TGCGCCAGCAGCTTGGAGGGGCACAATGAGCAGTTCTTC.

CDR3 sequence reads: CASSLVPAVTYEQYF. The CDR3 coding sequence is TGTGCCAGCAGTTTGGTCCCGGCGGTTACCTACGAGCAGTACTTC. V is TRBV28 and J is TRBJ2-7; D is ambiguous. Between the trimmed V and J ends, which lost 3 bases and 2 bases, there was a span of 14 bases. Germline CDR1 is MDHEN and CDR2 is SYDVKM. The CDR3 length is 15 residues.

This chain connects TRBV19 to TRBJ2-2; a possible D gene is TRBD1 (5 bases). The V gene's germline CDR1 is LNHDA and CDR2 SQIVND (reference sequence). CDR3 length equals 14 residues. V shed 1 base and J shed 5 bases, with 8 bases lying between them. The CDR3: CASSIGPGTGELFF. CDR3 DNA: TGTGCCAGTAGTATAGGACCAGGGACCGGGGAGCTGTTTTTT.

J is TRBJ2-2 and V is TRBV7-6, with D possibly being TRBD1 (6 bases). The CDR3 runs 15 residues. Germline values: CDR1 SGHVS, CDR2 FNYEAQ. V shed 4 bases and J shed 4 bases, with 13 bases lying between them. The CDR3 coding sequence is TGTGCCAGCAGCTCGGTGACAGGCGGCACCGGGGAGCTGTTTTTT. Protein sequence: CASSSVTGGTGELFF.

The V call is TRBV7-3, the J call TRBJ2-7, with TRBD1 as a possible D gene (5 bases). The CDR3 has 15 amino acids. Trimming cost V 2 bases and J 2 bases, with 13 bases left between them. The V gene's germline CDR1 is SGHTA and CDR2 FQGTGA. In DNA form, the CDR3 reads TGTGCCAGCAGCTTAGGGATAGGGGTGGCCTACGAGCAGTACTTC. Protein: CASSLGIGVAYEQYF.

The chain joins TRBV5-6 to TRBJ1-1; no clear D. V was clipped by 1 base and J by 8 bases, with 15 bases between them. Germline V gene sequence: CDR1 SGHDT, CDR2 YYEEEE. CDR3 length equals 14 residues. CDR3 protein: CASSLLAGLSEAFF. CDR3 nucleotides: TGTGCCAGCAGCTTGTTAGCCGGACTTAGCGAAGCTTTCTTT.

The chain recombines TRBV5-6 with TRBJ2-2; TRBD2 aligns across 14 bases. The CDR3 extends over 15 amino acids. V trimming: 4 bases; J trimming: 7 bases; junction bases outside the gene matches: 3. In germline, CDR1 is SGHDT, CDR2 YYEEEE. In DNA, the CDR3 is TGTGCCAGCAGCAGTGGACTAGCGGGGGGCGGGGAGCTGTTTTTT. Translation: CASSSGLAGGGELFF.

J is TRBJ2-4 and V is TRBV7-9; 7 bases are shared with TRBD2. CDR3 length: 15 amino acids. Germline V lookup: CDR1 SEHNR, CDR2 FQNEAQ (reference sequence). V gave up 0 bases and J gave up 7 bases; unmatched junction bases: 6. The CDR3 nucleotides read TGTGCCAGCAGCTTAGCCCGTCGGGGGGAGAACATTCAGTACTTC. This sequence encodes CASSLARRGENIQYF. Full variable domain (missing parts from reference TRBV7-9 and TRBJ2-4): DTGVSQNPRHKITKRGQNVTFRCDPISEHNRLYWYRQTLGQGPEFLTYFQNEAQLEKSRLLSDRFSAERPKGSFSTLEIQRTEQGDSAMYLCASSLARRGENIQYFGAGTRLSVL.

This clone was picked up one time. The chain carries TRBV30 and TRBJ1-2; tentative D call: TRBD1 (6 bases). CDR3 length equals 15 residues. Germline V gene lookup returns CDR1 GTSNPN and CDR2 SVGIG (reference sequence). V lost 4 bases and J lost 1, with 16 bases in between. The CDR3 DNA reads TGTGCCTGGATGAGACAGGCCTTCGTTAACTATGGCTACACCTTC. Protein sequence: CAWMRQAFVNYGYTF.

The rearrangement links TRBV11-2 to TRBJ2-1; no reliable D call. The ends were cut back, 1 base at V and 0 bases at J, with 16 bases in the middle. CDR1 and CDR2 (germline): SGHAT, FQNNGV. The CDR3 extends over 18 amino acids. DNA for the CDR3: TGTGCCAGCAGCTTAGTTCCGGCGGTAGGAAGCTCCTACAATGAGCAGTTCTTC. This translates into CASSLVPAVGSSYNEQFF.

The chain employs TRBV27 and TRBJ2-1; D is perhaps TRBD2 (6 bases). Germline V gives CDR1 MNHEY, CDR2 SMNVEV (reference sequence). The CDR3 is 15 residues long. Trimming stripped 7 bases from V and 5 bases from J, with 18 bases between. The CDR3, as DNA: TGTGCCAGCACCCCGGATATAGGAGGGAACAATGAGCAGTTCTTC. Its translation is CASTPDIGGNNEQFF.

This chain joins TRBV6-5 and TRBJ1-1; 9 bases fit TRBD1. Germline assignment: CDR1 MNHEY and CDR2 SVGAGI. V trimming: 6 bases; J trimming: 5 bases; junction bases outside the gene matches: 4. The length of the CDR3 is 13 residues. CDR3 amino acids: CASSPGTGTEAFF. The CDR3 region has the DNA TGTGCCAGCAGCCCCGGGACAGGGACTGAAGCTTTCTTT.

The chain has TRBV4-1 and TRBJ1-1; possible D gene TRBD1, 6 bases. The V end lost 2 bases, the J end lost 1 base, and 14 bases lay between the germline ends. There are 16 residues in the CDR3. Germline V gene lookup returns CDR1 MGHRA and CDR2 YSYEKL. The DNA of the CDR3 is TGCGCCAGCAGCCAACTACCCTCGGGACAGAACACTGAAGCTTTCTTT. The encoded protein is CASSQLPSGQNTEAFF.

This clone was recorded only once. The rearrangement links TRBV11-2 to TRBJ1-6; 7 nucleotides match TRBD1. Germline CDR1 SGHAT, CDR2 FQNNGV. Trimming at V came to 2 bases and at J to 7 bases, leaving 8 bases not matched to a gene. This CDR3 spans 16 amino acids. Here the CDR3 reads CASSLMGAGGNSPLHF. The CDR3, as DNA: TGTGCCAGCAGCTTAATGGGGGCAGGGGGGAATTCACCCCTCCACTTT.

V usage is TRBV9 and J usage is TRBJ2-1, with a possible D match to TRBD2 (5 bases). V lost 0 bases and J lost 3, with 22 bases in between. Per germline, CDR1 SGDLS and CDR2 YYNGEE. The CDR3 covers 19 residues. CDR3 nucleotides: TGTGCCAGCAGCGTAGCTTCGGGAACCCCGGCCCTTTTCTACAATGAGCAGTTCTTC. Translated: CASSVASGTPALFYNEQFF.

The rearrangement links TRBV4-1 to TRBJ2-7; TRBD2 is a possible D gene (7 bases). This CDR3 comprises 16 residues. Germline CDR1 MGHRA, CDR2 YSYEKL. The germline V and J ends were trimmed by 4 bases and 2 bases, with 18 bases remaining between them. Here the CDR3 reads CASSPQGGATPYEQYF. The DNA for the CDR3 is TGCGCCAGCAGCCCCCAAGGGGGGGCAACTCCCTACGAGCAGTACTTC.

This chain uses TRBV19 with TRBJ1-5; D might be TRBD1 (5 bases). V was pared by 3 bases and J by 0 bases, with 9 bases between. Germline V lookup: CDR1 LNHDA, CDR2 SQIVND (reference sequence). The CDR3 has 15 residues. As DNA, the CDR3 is TGTGCCAGTAGTATCAGGGATTATAGCAATCAGCCCCAGCATTTT. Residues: CASSIRDYSNQPQHF.

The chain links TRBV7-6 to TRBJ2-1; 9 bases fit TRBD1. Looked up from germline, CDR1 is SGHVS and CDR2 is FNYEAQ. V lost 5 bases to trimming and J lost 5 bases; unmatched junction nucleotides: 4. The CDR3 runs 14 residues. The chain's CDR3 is CASSPGTGHNEQFF. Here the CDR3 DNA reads TGTGCCAGCAGCCCCGGGACAGGGCACAATGAGCAGTTCTTC.

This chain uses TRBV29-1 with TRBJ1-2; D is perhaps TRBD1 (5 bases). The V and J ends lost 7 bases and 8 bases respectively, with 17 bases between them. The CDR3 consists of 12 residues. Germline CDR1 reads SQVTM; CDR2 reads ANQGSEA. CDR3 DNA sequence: TGCAGCGACCGCTACCTGGGGCACGGCTACACCTTC. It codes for CSDRYLGHGYTF.

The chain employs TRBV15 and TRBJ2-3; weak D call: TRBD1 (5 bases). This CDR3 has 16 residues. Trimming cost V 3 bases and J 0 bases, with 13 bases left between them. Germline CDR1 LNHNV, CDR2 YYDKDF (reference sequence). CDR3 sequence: CATSSLQVSSTDTQYF. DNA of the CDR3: TGTGCCACCAGCAGTTTACAGGTATCTAGCACAGATACGCAGTATTTT.

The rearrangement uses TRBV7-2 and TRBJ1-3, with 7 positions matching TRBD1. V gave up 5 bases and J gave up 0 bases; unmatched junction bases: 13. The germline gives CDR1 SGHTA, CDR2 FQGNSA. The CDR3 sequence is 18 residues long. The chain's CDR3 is CASSHDQGDLLSGNTIYF. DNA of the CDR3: TGTGCCAGCAGCCACGATCAGGGGGACCTTCTCTCTGGAAACACCATATATTTT.

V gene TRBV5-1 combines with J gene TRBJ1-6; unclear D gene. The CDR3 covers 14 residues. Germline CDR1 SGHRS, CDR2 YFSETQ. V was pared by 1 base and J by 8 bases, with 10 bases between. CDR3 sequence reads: CASSLLAAHSPLHF. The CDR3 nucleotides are TGCGCCAGCAGCTTGTTAGCAGCCCATTCACCCCTCCACTTT.

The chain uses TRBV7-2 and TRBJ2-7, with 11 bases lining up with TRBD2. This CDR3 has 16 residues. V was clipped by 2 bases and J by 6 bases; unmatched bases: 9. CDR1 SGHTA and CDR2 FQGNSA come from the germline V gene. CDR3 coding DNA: TGTGCCAGCAGCTTATTTCCGCTAGCGGGGGGCATCGAGCAGTACTTC. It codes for CASSLFPLAGGIEQYF.